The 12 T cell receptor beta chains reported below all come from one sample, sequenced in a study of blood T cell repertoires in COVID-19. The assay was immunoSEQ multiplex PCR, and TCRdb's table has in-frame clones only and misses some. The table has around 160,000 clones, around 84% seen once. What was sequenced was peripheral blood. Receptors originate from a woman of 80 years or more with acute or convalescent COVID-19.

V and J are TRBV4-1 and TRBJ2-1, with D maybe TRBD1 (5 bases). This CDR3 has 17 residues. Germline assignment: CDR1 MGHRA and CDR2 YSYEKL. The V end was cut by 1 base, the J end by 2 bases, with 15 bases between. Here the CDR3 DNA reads TGCGCCAGCAGCCAAGTGTCGGTTCCAGGGCCCTACAATGAGCAGTTCTTC. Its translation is CASSQVSVPGPYNEQFF.

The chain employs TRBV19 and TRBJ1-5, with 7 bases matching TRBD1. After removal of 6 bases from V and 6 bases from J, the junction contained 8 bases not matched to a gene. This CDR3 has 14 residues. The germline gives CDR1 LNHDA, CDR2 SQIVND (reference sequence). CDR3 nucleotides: TGTGCCAGTAGCACTGACAGGGTTGTTCAGCCCCAGCATTTT. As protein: CASSTDRVVQPQHF.

CDR3 in DNA: TGTGCCAATGACAGGGATGGCACCGGGGAGCTGTTTTTT. Protein product: CANDRDGTGELFF. J is TRBJ2-2 and V is TRBV10-3, with 7 bases that match TRBD1. The CDR3 is 13 amino acids. V lost 10 bases, J lost 4 bases, and 6 bases stayed unmatched. Germline V gene sequence: CDR1 ENHRY, CDR2 SYGVKD.

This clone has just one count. This CDR3 reads CASSRWRGGTDTQYF. The CDR3 DNA follows: TGTGCCAGCAGCCGTTGGCGGGGAGGGACAGATACGCAGTATTTT. The chain recombines TRBV13 with TRBJ2-3, with 7 bases aligning to TRBD2. The CDR3 runs to 15 residues. CDR1 PRHDT and CDR2 FYEKMQ come from the germline V gene (reference sequence). V was clipped by 5 bases and J by 3 bases; unmatched bases: 8.

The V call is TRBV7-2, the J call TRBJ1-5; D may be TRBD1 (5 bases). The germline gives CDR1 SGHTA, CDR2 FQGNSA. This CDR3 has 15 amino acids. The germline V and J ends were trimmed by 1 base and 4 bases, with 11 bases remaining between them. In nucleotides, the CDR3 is TGTGCCAGCAGCTTAGGGCCCCCAGGGAATCAGCCCCAGCATTTT. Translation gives CASSLGPPGNQPQHF.

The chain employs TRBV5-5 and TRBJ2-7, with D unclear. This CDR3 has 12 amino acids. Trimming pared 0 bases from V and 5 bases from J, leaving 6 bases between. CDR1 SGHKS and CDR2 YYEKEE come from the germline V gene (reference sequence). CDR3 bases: TGTGCCAGCAGCTTGGTACAAAACGAGCAGTACTTC. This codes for CASSLVQNEQYF.

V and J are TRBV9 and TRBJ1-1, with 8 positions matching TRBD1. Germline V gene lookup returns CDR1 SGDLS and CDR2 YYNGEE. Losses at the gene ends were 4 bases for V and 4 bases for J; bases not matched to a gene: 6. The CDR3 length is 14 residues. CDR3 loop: CASSPTGEGTEAFF. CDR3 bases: TGTGCCAGCAGCCCGACAGGGGAGGGCACTGAAGCTTTCTTT. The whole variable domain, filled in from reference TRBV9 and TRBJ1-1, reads DSGVTQTPKHLITATGQRVTLRCSPRSGDLSVYWYQQSLDQGLQFLIQYYNGEERAKGNILERFSAQQFPDLHSELNLSSLELGDSALYFCASSPTGEGTEAFFGQGTRLTVV.

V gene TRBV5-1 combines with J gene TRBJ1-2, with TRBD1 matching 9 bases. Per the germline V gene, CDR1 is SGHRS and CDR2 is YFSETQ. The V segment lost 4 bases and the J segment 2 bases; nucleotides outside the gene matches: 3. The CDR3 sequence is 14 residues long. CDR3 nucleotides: TGCGCCAGCAGCACTGGACAGGGGAACTATGGCTACACCTTC. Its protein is CASSTGQGNYGYTF. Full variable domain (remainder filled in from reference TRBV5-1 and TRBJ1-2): KAGVTQTPRYLIKTRGQQVTLSCSPISGHRSVSWYQQTPGQGLQFLFEYFSETQRNKGNFPGRFSGRQFSNSRSEMNVSTLELGDSALYLCASSTGQGNYGYTFGSGTRLTVV.

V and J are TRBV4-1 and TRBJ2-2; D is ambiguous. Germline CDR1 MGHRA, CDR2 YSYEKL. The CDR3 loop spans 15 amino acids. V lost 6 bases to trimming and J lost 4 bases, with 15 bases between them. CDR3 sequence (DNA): TGCGCCAGCAGGAGACTCGAAGATTTCACCGGGGAGCTGTTTTTT. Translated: CASRRLEDFTGELFF.

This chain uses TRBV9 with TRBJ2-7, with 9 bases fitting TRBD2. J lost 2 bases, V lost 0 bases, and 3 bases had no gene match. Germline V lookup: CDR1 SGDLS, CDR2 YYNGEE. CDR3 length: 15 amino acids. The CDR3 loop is CASSVASGGPYEQYF. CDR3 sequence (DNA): TGTGCCAGCAGCGTAGCCAGCGGGGGGCCCTACGAGCAGTACTTC.

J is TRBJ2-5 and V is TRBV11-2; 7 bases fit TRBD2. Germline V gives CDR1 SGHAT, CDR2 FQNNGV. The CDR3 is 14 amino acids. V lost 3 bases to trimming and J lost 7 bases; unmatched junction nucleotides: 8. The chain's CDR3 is CASSFSEGRGTQYF. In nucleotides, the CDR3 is TGTGCCAGCAGCTTCTCCGAAGGGAGGGGGACCCAGTACTTC.

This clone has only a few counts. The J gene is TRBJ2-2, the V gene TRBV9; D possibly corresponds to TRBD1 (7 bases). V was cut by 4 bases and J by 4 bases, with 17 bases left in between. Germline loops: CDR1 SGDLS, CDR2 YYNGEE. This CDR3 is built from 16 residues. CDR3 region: CASSKRQGGRTGELFF. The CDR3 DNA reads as TGTGCCAGCAGCAAAAGGCAGGGGGGCCGCACCGGGGAGCTGTTTTTT.